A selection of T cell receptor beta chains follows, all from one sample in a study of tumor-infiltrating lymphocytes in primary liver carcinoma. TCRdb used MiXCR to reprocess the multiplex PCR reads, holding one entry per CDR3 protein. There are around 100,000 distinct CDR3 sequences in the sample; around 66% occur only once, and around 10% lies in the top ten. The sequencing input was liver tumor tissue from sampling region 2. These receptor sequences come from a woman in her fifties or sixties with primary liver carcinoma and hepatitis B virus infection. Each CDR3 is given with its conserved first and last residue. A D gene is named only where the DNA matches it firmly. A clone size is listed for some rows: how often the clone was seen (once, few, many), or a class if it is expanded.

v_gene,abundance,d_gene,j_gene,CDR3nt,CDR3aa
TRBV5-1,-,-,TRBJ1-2,TGCGCCAGCAGCTTGGAAGTCTCTTGTGTCTACACCTTC,CASSLEVSCVYTF
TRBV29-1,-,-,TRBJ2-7,-,CSVVQGYSCEQYF
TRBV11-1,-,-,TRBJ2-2,TGTGCCAGCGGGGGAAGAATGGGATCCGCGAACACCGCGGAGCTGTTTTTT,CASGGRMGSANTAELFF
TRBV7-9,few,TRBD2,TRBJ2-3,TGTGCCAGCAGCTTAGAGTCAAAGCGGGGTACAGATACGCAGTATTTT,CASSLESKRGTDTQYF
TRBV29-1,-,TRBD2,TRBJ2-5,TGCAGCGCCCCTAGCGGTGCGGTGGAGACCCAGTACTTC,CSAPSGAVETQYF
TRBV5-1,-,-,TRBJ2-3,TGCGCCAGCAGCTCGGGGGACCGCACAGATACGCGGTATTTT,CASSSGDRTDTRYF
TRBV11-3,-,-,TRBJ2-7,TGTACCAGCAGCTTAGAACCGGGCGGGACCTGGGAGCAGTACTTT,CTSSLEPGGTWEQYF
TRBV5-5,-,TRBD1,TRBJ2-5,TGTACCAGCAGTTACACTGACAGGGCCCCCGGGACCCAGTACTTC,CTSSYTDRAPGTQYF
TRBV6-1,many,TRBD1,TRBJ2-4,TGTGCCAGCAGTCGGGGACAGGGAGAGATGAACATTCAGTACTTC,CASSRGQGEMNIQYF
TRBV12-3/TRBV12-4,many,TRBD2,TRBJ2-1,TGTGCCAGCAAGGTGGATAGCGGGCACTACAATGAGCAGTTCTTC,CASKVDSGHYNEQFF
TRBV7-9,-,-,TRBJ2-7,TGTGCCATCAGCTTAGGTGGGCCGGCCTACGAGCAGTACTTC,CAISLGGPAYEQYF
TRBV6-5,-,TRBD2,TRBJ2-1,TGTGCCAGCAGTTACGGGCGGGAGGGCCAATATGAGCAGTTTTTC,CASSYGREGQYEQFF
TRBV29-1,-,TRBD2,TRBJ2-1,TGCAGCGTTGGGGAAGTAGCGGGAGGACCAGTTGAGCAGTTCTTC,CSVGEVAGGPVEQFF
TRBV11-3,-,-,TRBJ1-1,TGTGCCAACAGCTTACTCGGGGAATACCAGAACACTGAAGCTCTCTTT,CANSLLGEYQNTEALF
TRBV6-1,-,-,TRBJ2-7,TGTGCCAGCATGAAGAGGGGGGTAATAGAATACGAGCAATACTTC,CASMKRGVIEYEQYF
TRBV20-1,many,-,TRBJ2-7,TGCAGTGCTCGACCGAACTCCTACGAGCAGTACTTC,CSARPNSYEQYF
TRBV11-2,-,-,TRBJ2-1,TGTGGCGGCAGTGCCGGGACGGTGGACTACAATGAGAAGTTCTTC,CGGSAGTVDYNEKFF
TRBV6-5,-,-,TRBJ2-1,TGTGACAGCAGTTACTTACCCTCTACCTACAATGAGCAGTTCTTC,CDSSYLPSTYNEQFF
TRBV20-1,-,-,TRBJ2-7,TGCAGTGCTAGAGATCCCAGGGGAAGCTCCTACGAGCAGTACTTC,CSARDPRGSSYEQYF
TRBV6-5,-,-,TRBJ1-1,TGTGTCAGCAGTTACTTCGGAGGGGGAACTGGAGCTTTCTTT,CVSSYFGGGTGAFF
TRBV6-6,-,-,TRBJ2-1,TGTGCCAGTTGGGAAACGCCAGGCGATAAGCAGTTCTTC,CASWETPGDKQFF
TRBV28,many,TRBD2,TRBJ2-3,TGTGCCAGCAGTTTAATGGGGGGGAGCACAGATACGCAGTATTTT,CASSLMGGSTDTQYF
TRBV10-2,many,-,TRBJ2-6,TGCGCCAGCAGACAGACAAGCTCTGGGGCCAACGTCCTGACTTTC,CASRQTSSGANVLTF
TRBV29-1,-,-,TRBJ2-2,TGCAGCGTTGACCCGGGAATGGGATCAGGGGAGCTGTTTTTT,CSVDPGMGSGELFF
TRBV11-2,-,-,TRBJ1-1,TGTGCCTGCAGCCCACATCAGCACGGACACCACCGCTTTTGGGGCTATGAAGCTTTCTTT,CACSPHQHGHHRFWGYEAFF
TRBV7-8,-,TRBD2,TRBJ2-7,TGTGCCAACAGCTTGAGAGGATTCAGCGGGGGAAGCTCCTACGAGCAGTACTTC,CANSLRGFSGGSSYEQYF
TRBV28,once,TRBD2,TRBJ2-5,TGTGTCAGCAGTCGGACTAGCTGGGAGACCCAGTACTTC,CVSSRTSWETQYF
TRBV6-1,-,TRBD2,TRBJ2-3,TGTGCCAGCAGTACCCGGGGCGGGAGGGCAGATATGAAGTATTTT,CASSTRGGRADMKYF
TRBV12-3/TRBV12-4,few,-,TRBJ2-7,TGTACCAGCAGTTTCGGATCCTACTACGAGCAGTACTTC,CTSSFGSYYEQYF
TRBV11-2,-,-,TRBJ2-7,TGTGTCGGCAGCCAGGCAGGGTCTGAGCAGTACTTC,CVGSQAGSEQYF
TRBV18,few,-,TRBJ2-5,TGTGCCAGCTCACCATGGGGTGACCAAGAGACCCAGTACTTC,CASSPWGDQETQYF
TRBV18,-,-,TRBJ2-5,TGTGCCAGCTCACCCAACCTACCGCCCGAGACCCAGTACTTC,CASSPNLPPETQYF
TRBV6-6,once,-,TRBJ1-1,TGTGCCAGCAGTTATACCAGGAGAGACGGCACTGAAGATTTCTTT,CASSYTRRDGTEDFF
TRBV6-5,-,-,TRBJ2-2,TGTGCCATCAGTTATCCCTCTAACACCGGGGAGCTGTTTTTT,CAISYPSNTGELFF
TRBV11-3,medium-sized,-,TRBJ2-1,TGTGCCAGCAGCTTAGGCGTCGGTTCCTACAATGAGCAGTTCTTC,CASSLGVGSYNEQFF
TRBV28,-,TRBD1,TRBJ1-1,TGTGCCAGCAGTTCCATTGGCAGGGGGGAAACTTTCTTT,CASSSIGRGETFF
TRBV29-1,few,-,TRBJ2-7,TGCAGCGTGGGGGAAAATTCGACATACGAGCAGTACTTC,CSVGENSTYEQYF
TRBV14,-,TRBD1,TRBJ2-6,TGTGCCAGCAACCAACGGGAAATCGGACAGGACCTATCTGGGGCCAACGTCCTGACTTTC,CASNQREIGQDLSGANVLTF
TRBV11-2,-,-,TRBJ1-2,TGTGCCAGCAGTTTGGATGCGACAGGAATCTATGGCTGCACCTTC,CASSLDATGIYGCTF
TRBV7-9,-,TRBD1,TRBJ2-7,TGTGCCAGCAGCTTATTTCCGCCGGGACAGGGGGAATACGAGCAGTACTTC,CASSLFPPGQGEYEQYF
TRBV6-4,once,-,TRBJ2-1,TGTGCCAGCAGTGTAGAACAGGGCCGCAATGAGCAGTTCTTC,CASSVEQGRNEQFF
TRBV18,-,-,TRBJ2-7,TGTGCCAGCTCACCTCCAAGTCAACGATACGAGCAGTACTTC,CASSPPSQRYEQYF
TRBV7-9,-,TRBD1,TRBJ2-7,TGTGCCAACAGCCCCTGGGATCAGGGGGCGGACTACGAGAAGTACTTC,CANSPWDQGADYEKYF
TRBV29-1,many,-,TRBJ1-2,TGCAGCGCCGCTTTCGGCTATGGCTACACCTTC,CSAAFGYGYTF
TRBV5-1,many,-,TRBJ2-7,TGCGCCAGCAGCTTGGTGGCAGGGGAAACCTACGAGCAGTACTTC,CASSLVAGETYEQYF
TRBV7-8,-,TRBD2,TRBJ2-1,TGTGCCAGGAGCTTGGTTGGGACTAGCAGGAGTAATGAGCAGTTCTTC,CARSLVGTSRSNEQFF
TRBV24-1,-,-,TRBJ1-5,TGTGCCACCAGTGATGGTCAGGGTAATCAGCCCCAGCATTTT,CATSDGQGNQPQHF
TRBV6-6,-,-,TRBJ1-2,TGTGCCAGCAACTACCCCGGACAGAAAGCTAACTATTGCTACACCTTC,CASNYPGQKANYCYTF
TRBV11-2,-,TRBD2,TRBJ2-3,TGTGCCGGCTGCTTCGGACTAGGACGCACAGATATGCAGTATTTT,CAGCFGLGRTDMQYF
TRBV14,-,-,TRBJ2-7,TGTGCCAGCACCCCGGGCTGGAGGACCTACGAACAGTACTTC,CASTPGWRTYEQYF
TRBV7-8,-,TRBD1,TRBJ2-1,TGTGCCAGTACCAAAGAGGCAGGGGGTTGGGAGCAGTTCTTC,CASTKEAGGWEQFF
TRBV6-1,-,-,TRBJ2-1,TGTGCCTGCAGTGAAGAATGGTACTTCATCAGTGAGCAGTTCTTC,CACSEEWYFISEQFF
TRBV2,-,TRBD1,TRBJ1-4,TGTGCCAGCAGCGGGACAGCAACTAATGGAAAACTGTTTTTT,CASSGTATNGKLFF
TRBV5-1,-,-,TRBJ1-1,TGCGCCAGCAGCCTGTACGGAAGGTCCGACTCTGAAGCTTTCTTT,CASSLYGRSDSEAFF
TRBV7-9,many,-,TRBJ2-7,TGTGCCAGCAGCTTAGCAGGGTCGAGGAACGAGCAGTACTTC,CASSLAGSRNEQYF
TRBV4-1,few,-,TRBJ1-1,TGCGCCACCAGCCAAGGGCCACCGGGGACTGAAGCTTTCTTT,CATSQGPPGTEAFF
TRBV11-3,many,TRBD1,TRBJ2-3,TGTGCCAGCAGCCGGGCGGCCGGACAGGGGGCCTCAGATACGCAGTATTTT,CASSRAAGQGASDTQYF
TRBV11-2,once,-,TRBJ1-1,TGTGCCAGCAGCCGGGGGGGGTGGCTGAGCACTGAAGCTTTCTTT,CASSRGGWLSTEAFF
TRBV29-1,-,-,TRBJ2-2,TGCAACGTTGATCGCTTAGGGGGCGGGGAGCTTTTTTTT,CNVDRLGGGELFF